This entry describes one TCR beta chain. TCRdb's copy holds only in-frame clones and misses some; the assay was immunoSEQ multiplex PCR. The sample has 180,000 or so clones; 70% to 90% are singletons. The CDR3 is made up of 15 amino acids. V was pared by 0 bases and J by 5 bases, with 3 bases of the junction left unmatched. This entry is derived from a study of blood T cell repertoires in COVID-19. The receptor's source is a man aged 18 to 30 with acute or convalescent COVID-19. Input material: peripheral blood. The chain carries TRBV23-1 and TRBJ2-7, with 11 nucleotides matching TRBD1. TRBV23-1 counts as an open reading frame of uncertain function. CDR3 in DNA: TGCGCCAGCAGTCAATCCGGGACAGGGGGTCACGAGCAGTACGTC. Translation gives CASSQSGTGGHEQYV.